Shown below are 17 T cell receptor beta chains from a single sample sequenced in a study of HIV-infected patients and healthy controls. The repertoire came from unfractionated whole blood and reflected all unsorted peripheral T cells. Reverse transcription used 450 to 500 ng RNA and constant-region primers for alpha and beta. Each of the alpha and beta chains got its own library through chain-specific third strand synthesis with indices. MiXCR, run by TCRdb on the 5' RACE reads, gives a single entry per CDR3 protein. The top ten hold about 9.3% of the sample, which has thousands of distinct CDR3 sequences, 7% to 9% seen once. Sequencing was performed on blood, taken before antiretroviral therapy. Every receptor here comes from an adult with HIV infection.

This clonotype appeared a few times. The V gene is TRBV18, the J gene TRBJ1-1, with a weak D call TRBD1 (6 bases). Germline V gene sequence: CDR1 KGHSH, CDR2 LQKENI. This CDR3 is 12 amino acids long. V was shortened by 4 bases and J by 8 bases, with 11 bases between the two germline ends. The CDR3 DNA follows: TGTGCCAGCTCACATCAGGGGATCGAAGCTTTCTTT. Translated: CASSHQGIEAFF.

Sample share makes this clonotype medium-sized (0.01 to 0.1%). The chain employs TRBV5-5 and TRBJ2-1; D uncertain. The CDR3 covers 16 residues. V dropped 0 bases and J dropped 0 bases, with 10 bases sitting between them. CDR1 SGHKS and CDR2 YYEKEE come from the germline V gene (reference sequence). CDR3 DNA: TGTGCCAGCAGCTTGGTTGCGTTTCGCTCCTACAATGAGCAGTTCTTC. It is translated as CASSLVAFRSYNEQFF.

This clonotype was counted a few times. The gene calls are TRBV15 and TRBJ1-2; no definite D call. Per the germline V gene, CDR1 is LNHNV and CDR2 is YYDKDF (reference sequence). This CDR3 has 17 amino acids. The ends were cut back, 5 bases at V and 2 bases at J, with 21 bases in the middle. Here the CDR3 reads CATSPEQGLNRNYGYTF. For the CDR3, the DNA is TGTGCCACCAGCCCAGAGCAAGGGCTAAATAGAAACTATGGCTACACCTTC.

In its sample, this clonotype was seen many times. CDR3 loop: CSASRQGANEKLFF. For the CDR3, the DNA is TGCAGTGCGAGCAGACAGGGGGCTAATGAAAAACTGTTTTTT. The rearrangement links TRBV20-1 to TRBJ1-4, with 9 bases that match TRBD1. Germline-derived CDR1 and CDR2 are DFQATT and SNEGSKA (reference sequence). This CDR3 has 14 amino acids. Germline trimming cut 6 bases from V and 3 bases from J; bases unmatched to any gene: 5.

This clonotype was observed many times. The chain couples TRBV5-5 to TRBJ1-1; D gene ambiguous. This CDR3 spans 15 amino acids. The ends were cut back, 4 bases at V and 1 base at J, with 14 bases in the middle. Per germline, CDR1 SGHKS and CDR2 YYEKEE (reference sequence). CDR3 in amino acids: CASSLAVGKNTEAFF. In nucleotides, the CDR3 is TGTGCCAGCAGCCTTGCAGTCGGCAAGAACACTGAAGCTTTCTTT.

This clonotype is medium-sized (0.01 to 0.1%) in the sample. V gene TRBV12-3 or TRBV12-4 combines with J gene TRBJ2-1; possibly TRBD1 or TRBD2 for D (5 bases each). The V gene lost 5 bases and the J gene lost 4 bases, with 9 bases spanning the gap. This CDR3 contains 13 residues. CDR3 DNA: TGTGCCAGCAGTCCCAGGGAGTACAATGAGCAGTTCTTC. Protein: CASSPREYNEQFF.

V is TRBV4-1 and J is TRBJ1-5, with D hard to call. V lost 1 base, J lost 3 bases, and 13 bases lay in between. The CDR3 is made up of 16 amino acids. CDR1 and CDR2 from the germline V gene are MGHRA and YSYEKL. CDR3 sequence: CASSQGNGSPNQPQHF. The CDR3 nucleotides read TGCGCCAGCAGCCAAGGCAACGGGTCCCCCAATCAGCCCCAGCATTTT.

The sample holds many counts of this clonotype. The chain has TRBV7-2 and TRBJ1-6; possible D gene TRBD1, 5 bases. Germline lookup yields CDR1 SGHTA and CDR2 FQGNSA. V lost 1 base and J 0 bases, leaving 10 bases between the germline ends. The CDR3 is made up of 17 amino acids. DNA for the CDR3: TGTGCCAGCAGCTTAGATCAGGGACTCTCCTATAATTCACCCCTCCACTTT. Translated: CASSLDQGLSYNSPLHF.

By its share, this clonotype is medium-sized. This rearrangement joins TRBV27 to TRBJ1-5; D is ambiguous. Germline loops: CDR1 MNHEY, CDR2 SMNVEV (reference sequence). V lost 6 bases, J lost 0 bases, and 9 bases lay in between. CDR3 size: 14 residues. The CDR3 loop is CASRPTISNQPQHF. CDR3 in DNA: TGTGCCAGCAGACCGACAATTAGCAATCAGCCCCAGCATTTT.

This clonotype was observed at least ten times. The rearrangement uses TRBV14 and TRBJ1-2; D is undetermined. Germline CDR1 and CDR2: SGHDN and FVKESK. The CDR3 length is 16 residues. Trimming cost V 0 bases and J 8 bases, with 19 bases left between them. The CDR3 sequence is CASSQDPRLVSRGYTF. CDR3 DNA: TGTGCCAGCAGCCAAGATCCCCGGTTAGTCTCCAGGGGCTACACCTTC. Variable domain in full (rest from reference TRBV14 and TRBJ1-2): EAGVTQFPSHSVIEKGQTVTLRCDPISGHDNLYWYRRVMGKEIKFLLHFVKESKQDESGMPNNRFLAERTGGTYSTLKVQPAELEDSGVYFCASSQDPRLVSRGYTFGSGTRLTVV.

This clonotype has a count of ten or more. This sequence joins TRBV6-5 and TRBJ2-1, with D unclear. V was pared by 4 bases and J by 0 bases, with 13 bases between. This CDR3 region has 16 residues. Germline V gives CDR1 MNHEY, CDR2 SVGAGI. The CDR3 DNA is TGTGCCAGCAGTTCCTATAAGCCGGGCTCCTACAATGAGCAGTTCTTC. It codes for CASSSYKPGSYNEQFF.

This clonotype was seen only a few times. The chain recombines TRBV20-1 with TRBJ2-3; 10 bases map to TRBD2. Germline loops: CDR1 DFQATT, CDR2 SNEGSKA (reference sequence). The junction had 5 bases not matched to a gene; V was cut back by 3 bases and J by 5 bases. There are 14 residues in the CDR3. The CDR3 protein is CSASQRGGRDTQYF. CDR3 bases: TGCAGTGCTAGTCAGCGGGGGGGCCGAGATACGCAGTATTTT.

This clonotype appeared many times. The chain joins TRBV20-1 to TRBJ2-1; no firm D call. The CDR3 runs 14 residues. Per germline, CDR1 DFQATT and CDR2 SNEGSKA (reference sequence). The V gene lost 0 bases and the J gene lost 4 bases, with 10 bases spanning the gap. CDR3: CSARDVYQYNEQFF. The CDR3 bases are TGCAGTGCTAGAGATGTGTACCAATACAATGAGCAGTTCTTC.

This clonotype is deemed medium-sized. This chain connects TRBV14 to TRBJ2-3; D call uncertain. The germline CDR1 and CDR2 sequences are SGHDN and FVKESK. There are 15 residues in the CDR3. V lost 0 bases, J lost 0 bases, and 7 bases lay in between. The CDR3 DNA is TGTGCCAGCAGCCAAGAGGGTGTTAGCACAGATACGCAGTATTTT. Amino acids: CASSQEGVSTDTQYF.

The chain couples TRBV20-1 to TRBJ1-1; 9 bases are shared with TRBD1. Looked up from germline, CDR1 is DFQATT and CDR2 is SNEGSKA (reference sequence). The V and J ends lost 4 bases and 4 bases, in that order; junction bases with no gene match: 10. This CDR3 spans 15 amino acids. The CDR3 here is CSATTGTGRGTEAFF. Written as DNA, the CDR3 is TGCAGTGCTACTACCGGGACAGGGAGGGGCACTGAAGCTTTCTTT.

This clonotype is labeled medium-sized. The rearrangement links TRBV28 to TRBJ2-7; D gene ambiguous. Trimming took off 8 bases at V and 2 bases at J, with 16 bases between the two ends. CDR3 size: 14 residues. In germline, CDR1 is MDHEN, CDR2 SYDVKM. The CDR3, as DNA: TGTGCCAGCGCCGTTGTCAGTTCGACCTACGAGCAGTACTTC. Amino acids: CASAVVSSTYEQYF.

By frequency in the sample, this clonotype is medium-sized (0.01 to 0.1%). The chain uses TRBV29-1 and TRBJ1-2, with 8 bases fitting TRBD1. The germline V gene encodes CDR1 SQVTM and CDR2 ANQGSEA. V lost 6 bases, J lost 8 bases, and 5 bases stayed unmatched. CDR3 length equals 11 residues. The CDR3 bases are TGCAGCGTCGAGGACAGGGACGGCTACACCTTC. Protein sequence: CSVEDRDGYTF.